This TCR beta chain originates from a study of blood T cell repertoires in COVID-19. Study-level background: Material from acute and convalescent COVID-19 was sourced from the United States, Italy and Spain.

This clone was detected a few times. Trimming at V came to 2 bases and at J to 1 base, leaving 12 bases not matched to a gene. The length of the CDR3 is 19 residues. Germline V gives CDR1 MGHRA, CDR2 YSYEKL. Method: immunoSEQ multiplex PCR; TCRdb's copy keeps in-frame clones and lacks some. The sample carries about 96,000 clones, around 90% recorded once. Sequenced material: peripheral blood. This chain uses TRBV4-1 with TRBJ1-1; 11 nucleotides match TRBD1. This clonotype originated in a human donor with COVID-19, enrolled during active disease. The donor label of this sample is uncertain. CDR3 residues: CASSQPSGDRGSKNTEAFF. Here the CDR3 DNA reads TGCGCCAGCAGCCAACCCAGCGGGGACAGGGGGAGTAAGAACACTGAAGCTTTCTTT.